The following is a T cell receptor beta chain sequence with its context. The protocol was immunoSEQ multiplex PCR, while the TCRdb copy is restricted to in-frame clones and leaves out a portion. The sample carries around 170,000 clones, about 88% recorded once. V lost 4 bases to trimming and J lost 0 bases, with 12 bases between them. The CDR3 has 15 amino acids. Germline V gives CDR1 LNHDA, CDR2 SQIVND (reference sequence). This sample is drawn from a study of blood T cell repertoires in COVID-19. Sequencing was carried out using PBMCs or T cells enriched from blood (not recorded which). The chain employs TRBV19 and TRBJ1-1; D might be TRBD1 (5 bases). The receptor comes from a woman between 45 and 60 years old who had recovered from COVID-19. This CDR3 reads CASSSLDRLNTEAFF. Here the CDR3 DNA reads TGTGCCAGTAGTAGCCTAGACAGATTGAACACTGAAGCTTTCTTT.